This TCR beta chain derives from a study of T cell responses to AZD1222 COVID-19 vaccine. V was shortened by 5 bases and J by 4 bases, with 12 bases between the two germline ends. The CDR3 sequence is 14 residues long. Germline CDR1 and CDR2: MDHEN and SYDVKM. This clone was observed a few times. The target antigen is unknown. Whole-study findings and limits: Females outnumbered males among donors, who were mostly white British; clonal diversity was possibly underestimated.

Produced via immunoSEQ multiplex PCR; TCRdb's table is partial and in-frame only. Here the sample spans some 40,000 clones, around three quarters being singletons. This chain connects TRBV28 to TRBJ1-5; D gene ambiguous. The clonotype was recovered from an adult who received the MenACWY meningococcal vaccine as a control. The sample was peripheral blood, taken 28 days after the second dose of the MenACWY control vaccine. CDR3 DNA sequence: TGTGCCAGCAGTCCCTCATTGAAAAATCAGCCCCAGCATTTT. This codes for CASSPSLKNQPQHF.